This T cell receptor (beta chain) originates from a study of blood T cell repertoires in COVID-19 (TCRdb year 2020). Notes on the research overall: Samples covering the acute and convalescent phases of COVID-19 were provided by collaborators in the United States, Italy and Spain. The prospective study material was composed of cDNA or gDNA derived from T cells, B-cell-depleted T cells, or PBMCs. Deeply sampled blood TCRbeta repertoires from subjects exposed to, actively infected with, or recovered from COVID-19 were included in the dataset. The repertoires were released in a freely available public database intended as a resource for research on the immune response to SARS-CoV-2. The samples were drawn from the first 160 participants of the ongoing ImmuneRACE study and from 950 to 1,500 subjects provided by 6 global collaborators. Nearly every sample came with metadata listing a de-identified subject ID, COVID-19 status, age in years and sex. HLA class I and class II types, where available, came from metadata supplied by the sample provider rather than from assay-based typing.

Comment on this clone: No antigen is known for it. No quality values exist for individual bases; no much larger clone is one base distant.

Enrolling through a virtual design, the prospective study's participants ranged in age from roughly 18 to 100 years and lived across roughly 23 United States geographic areas. In the prospective study, cohorts were assigned on the basis of participant-reported clinical history obtained from a screening survey and a study questionnaire. ImmuneRACE Cohort 3 recovered participants were defined by two consecutive negative NP/OP PCR tests, healthcare professional clearance, or symptom resolution. Each participant in the prospective study had whole blood, serum and a nasopharyngeal or oropharyngeal swab collected by mobile phlebotomists. Additional blood draws and questionnaires over an approximately two-month period could optionally be provided by prospective study participants. Blood samples from the prospective study were shipped frozen or at room temperature prior to DNA extraction. Trimming accounts for 8 bases at V and 5 bases at J, while the number of junction bases matched to no gene is 11. In the germline V gene, CDR1 corresponds to SNHLY and CDR2 to FYNNEI. Spanning cysteine to phenylalanine, the CDR3 consists of 15 amino acids. The read is trimmed to its CDR3 DNA, 45 bases read in frame from base 1.

Points the paper makes about the study in general: The quantity of clinical and demographic metadata differed by source and by participant and was supplied without curation.

TCRbeta CDR3 regions were amplified from genomic DNA by means of the immunoSEQ Assay, a bias-controlled multiplex PCR. Processing in the source paper ran as follows. The number of nucleated cells in each sample was estimated from the amplification of reference gene primers within the assay. To quantify the absolute abundance of each unique TCRbeta CDR3 rearrangement, sequence reads were collapsed and filtered. For each sample, productive Simpson clonality was calculated as the square root of Simpson's diversity index across productive rearrangements. The clones in this table, taken by TCRdb from immuneACCESS, are in-frame only. Not every clone is retained; where verified, under half of the shortfall comes from an unresolved V gene, and the cause of the rest is unknown. V and J calls and clone size are those listed in that table; D and trimming were worked out from the DNA. The sample includes more than 400,000 clones, with roughly 87% observed a single time. 0.7% of the sample comes from the top ten.

The receptor was derived from a woman younger than 35 who had recovered from COVID-19. Sequencing was performed on PBMCs or T cells enriched from blood (not recorded which). The chain couples TRBV2 to TRBJ2-4, and 8 junctional nucleotides match TRBD1. The bases read TGTGCCAGCGCCCAACCCGGGACAGGAGAAAACATTCAGTACTTC. It specifies CASAQPGTGENIQYF.